The text below deals with one T cell receptor beta chain. Profiled with immunoSEQ multiplex PCR; TCRdb holds only in-frame clones, not every one. The sample has 100,000 to 150,000 clones; 85% to 90% are singletons. This sample is part of a study of control samples from healthy donors and cancer patients. CDR3 size: 16 residues. The germline V gene has CDR1 LGHNT and CDR2 FRNRAP. Trimming at V came to 0 bases and at J to 6 bases, leaving 4 bases not matched to a gene. The rearrangement uses TRBV12-5 and TRBJ1-5; 11 bases map to TRBD1. The sequenced material came from blood. The TCR sequence derives from a man aged 25 to 45 in good health. The CDR3 DNA reads TGTGCTAGTGGTTTGGTATGGGGACAGGGGGGTCAGCCCCAGCATTTT. The encoded protein is CASGLVWGQGGQPQHF.